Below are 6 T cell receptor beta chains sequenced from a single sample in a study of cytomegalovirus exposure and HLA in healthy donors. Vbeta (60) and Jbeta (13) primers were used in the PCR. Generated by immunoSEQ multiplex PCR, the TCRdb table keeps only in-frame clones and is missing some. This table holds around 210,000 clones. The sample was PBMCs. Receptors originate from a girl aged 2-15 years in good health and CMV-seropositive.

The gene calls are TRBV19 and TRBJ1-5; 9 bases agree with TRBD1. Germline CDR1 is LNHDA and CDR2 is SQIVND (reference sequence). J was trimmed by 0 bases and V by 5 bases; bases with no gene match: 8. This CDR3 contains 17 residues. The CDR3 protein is CASSPGQGLYSNQPQHF. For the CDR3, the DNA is TGTGCCAGTAGTCCGGGACAGGGATTGTATAGCAATCAGCCCCAGCATTTT. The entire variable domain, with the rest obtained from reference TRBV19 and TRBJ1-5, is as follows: DGGITQSPKYLFRKEGQNVTLSCEQNLNHDAMYWYRQDPGQGLRLIYYSQIVNDFQKGDIAEGYSVSREKKESFPLTVTSAQKNPTAFYLCASSPGQGLYSNQPQHFGDGTRLSIL.

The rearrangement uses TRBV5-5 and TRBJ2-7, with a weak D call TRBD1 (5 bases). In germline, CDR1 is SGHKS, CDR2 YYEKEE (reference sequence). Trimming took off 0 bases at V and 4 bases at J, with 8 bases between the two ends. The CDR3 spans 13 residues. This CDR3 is CASSLGGDYEQYF. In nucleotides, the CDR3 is TGTGCCAGCAGCTTGGGGGGCGATTACGAGCAGTACTTC.

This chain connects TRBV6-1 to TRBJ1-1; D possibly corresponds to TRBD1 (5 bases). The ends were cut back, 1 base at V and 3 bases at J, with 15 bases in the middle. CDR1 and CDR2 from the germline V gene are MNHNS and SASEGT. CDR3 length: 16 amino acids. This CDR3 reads CASSEGSGGYDTEAFF. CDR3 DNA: TGTGCCAGCAGTGAAGGGTCCGGGGGGTATGACACTGAAGCTTTCTTT.

The CDR3 spells CASSYEENQPQHF. The DNA for the CDR3 is TGTGCCAGCAGTTACGAGGAGAATCAGCCCCAGCATTTT. This chain links TRBV6-6 with TRBJ1-5; D remains unclear. CDR3 size: 13 residues. Germline V gene data show CDR1 as MNHNY and CDR2 as SVGAGI (reference sequence). Trimming took 2 bases from V and 4 from J, leaving 6 bases between them.

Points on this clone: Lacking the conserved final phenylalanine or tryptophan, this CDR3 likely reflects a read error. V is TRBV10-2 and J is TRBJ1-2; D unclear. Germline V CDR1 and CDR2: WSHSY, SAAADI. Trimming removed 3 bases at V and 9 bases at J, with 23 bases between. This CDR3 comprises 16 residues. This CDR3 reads CASSDEVLKPRVSYTS. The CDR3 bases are TGCGCCAGCAGTGATGAGGTGCTTAAGCCGCGGGTGAGCTACACCTCC.

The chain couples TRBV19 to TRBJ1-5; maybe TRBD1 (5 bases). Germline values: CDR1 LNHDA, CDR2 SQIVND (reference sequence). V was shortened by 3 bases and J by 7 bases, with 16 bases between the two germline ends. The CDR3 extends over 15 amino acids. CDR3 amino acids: CASSIVAQGGQPQHF. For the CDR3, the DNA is TGTGCCAGTAGTATTGTGGCCCAGGGTGGCCAGCCCCAGCATTTT.